This is a list of T cell receptor beta chains from one sample in a study of blood T cell repertoires in COVID-19. The method was immunoSEQ multiplex PCR; TCRdb's version includes in-frame clones alone and lacks a portion of them. The table has some 460,000 clones, roughly 87% seen once. What was sequenced was PBMCs or T cells enriched from blood (not recorded which). All receptors derive from a woman younger than 35 who had recovered from COVID-19. Each CDR3 is given with its conserved first and last residue. D genes are given only for firm matches. Size tells how often a clone was seen (once, few, many) or the class of an expanded clone, and some rows leave it out.

size: NA; J: TRBJ1-5; D: NA; V: TRBV7-8; CDR3: CASSLDVGGQPQHF; DNA: TGTGCCAGCAGCTTAGACGTCGGCGGTCAGCCCCAGCATTTT
size: NA; J: TRBJ2-5; D: TRBD2; V: TRBV4-1; CDR3: CASSQDGTSGWETQYF; DNA: TGCGCCAGCAGCCAAGATGGGACTAGCGGGTGGGAGACCCAGTACTTC
size: NA; J: TRBJ1-1; D: TRBD1; V: TRBV6-5; CDR3: CASSWTGRNTEAFF; DNA: TGTGCCAGCAGTTGGACAGGGAGGAACACTGAAGCTTTCTTT
size: NA; J: TRBJ2-5; D: NA; V: TRBV5-1; CDR3: CASSLLARQETQYF; DNA: TGCGCCAGCAGCTTGTTGGCACGACAAGAGACCCAGTACTTC
size: NA; J: TRBJ1-5; D: TRBD1; V: TRBV18; CDR3: CASSPTPGQSHSNQPQHF; DNA: TGTGCCAGCTCACCAACTCCGGGACAGTCTCATAGCAATCAGCCCCAGCATTTT
size: NA; J: TRBJ2-6; D: NA; V: TRBV21-1; CDR3: CASTLVPGQGLEGANVLTF; DNA: TGTGCCAGCACCTTAGTTCCGGGACAGGGCTTGGAAGGGGCCAACGTCCTGACTTTC
size: NA; J: TRBJ2-5; D: TRBD1; V: TRBV7-8; CDR3: CASSSTGGEETQYF; DNA: TGTGCCAGCAGCTCAACAGGGGGCGAAGAGACCCAGTACTTC
size: NA; J: TRBJ2-7; D: NA; V: TRBV6-5; CDR3: CASSYSETTEREQYF; DNA: TGTGCCAGCAGTTACTCCGAGACAACAGAACGGGAGCAGTACTTC
size: NA; J: TRBJ1-3; D: TRBD1; V: TRBV3-1/TRBV3-2; CDR3: CASSHGQGANTIYF; DNA: TGTGCCAGCAGCCACGGACAGGGGGCGAACACCATATATTTT
size: NA; J: TRBJ1-4; D: NA; V: TRBV18; CDR3: CASSHMRGGPNEKLFF; DNA: TGTGCCAGCTCACATATGAGAGGCGGGCCTAATGAAAAACTGTTTTTT
size: NA; J: TRBJ1-1; D: NA; V: TRBV5-1; CDR3: CASTLGGLNTEAFF; DNA: TGCGCCAGCACGTTAGGGGGTTTGAACACTGAAGCTTTCTTT
size: NA; J: TRBJ1-4; D: NA; V: TRBV30; CDR3: CAWRGGVTNEKLFF; DNA: TGTGCCTGGAGGGGAGGGGTCACTAATGAAAAACTGTTTTTT
size: NA; J: TRBJ2-2; D: TRBD2; V: TRBV11-2; CDR3: CASSSGRGNTGELFF; DNA: TGTGCCAGCAGCTCAGGGAGGGGGAACACCGGGGAGCTGTTTTTT
size: NA; J: TRBJ2-7; D: NA; V: TRBV5-6; CDR3: CASSLGGPGLEQYF; DNA: TGTGCCAGCAGCTTGGGGGGCCCGGGTCTAGAGCAGTACTTC
size: NA; J: TRBJ2-7; D: NA; V: TRBV5-4; CDR3: CASLPGGPHYEQYF; DNA: TGTGCCAGCCTGCCGGGGGGCCCCCACTACGAGCAGTACTTC
size: once; J: TRBJ2-5; D: TRBD2; V: TRBV7-9; CDR3: CASSLKAGGKTQYF; DNA: TGTGCCAGCAGCTTAAAAGCGGGGGGCAAGACCCAGTACTTC
size: NA; J: TRBJ1-1; D: NA; V: TRBV12-3/TRBV12-4; CDR3: CASTRTARTEAFF; DNA: TGTGCCAGCACCCGGACAGCGCGCACTGAAGCTTTCTTT
size: few; J: TRBJ1-3; D: NA; V: TRBV5-1; CDR3: CASSLTGASGNTIYF; DNA: TGCGCCAGCAGCTTGACGGGAGCCTCTGGAAACACCATATATTTT
size: few; J: TRBJ2-2; D: TRBD2; V: TRBV7-6; CDR3: CASSLGGGTGELFF; DNA: TGTGCCAGCAGCCTCGGGGGGGGCACCGGGGAGCTGTTTTTT
size: NA; J: TRBJ2-7; D: NA; V: TRBV28; CDR3: CASSLQGLSEQYF; DNA: TGTGCCAGCAGTTTACAGGGACTCAGCGAGCAGTACTTC
size: NA; J: TRBJ1-5; D: NA; V: TRBV27; CDR3: CASSPLDGGQPQHF; DNA: TGTGCCAGCAGTCCCCTAGATGGGGGGCAGCCCCAGCATTTT
size: NA; J: TRBJ2-1; D: TRBD2; V: TRBV27; CDR3: CASSYRDYYNEQFF; DNA: TGTGCCAGCAGTTACCGGGACTACTACAATGAGCAGTTCTTC
size: NA; J: TRBJ1-2; D: NA; V: TRBV5-4; CDR3: CASSLTGNGYTF; DNA: TGTGCCAGCAGCCTCACAGGGAATGGCTACACCTTC
size: NA; J: TRBJ2-5; D: NA; V: TRBV10-3; CDR3: CAISEIGGGQETQYF; DNA: TGTGCCATCAGTGAGATAGGGGGGGGTCAAGAGACCCAGTACTTC
size: few; J: TRBJ2-7; D: TRBD2; V: TRBV2; CDR3: CASRGWTSGDEQYF; DNA: TGTGCCAGCAGGGGATGGACTAGCGGTGACGAGCAGTACTTC
size: once; J: TRBJ2-2; D: NA; V: TRBV29-1; CDR3: CSVENRLNTGELFF; DNA: TGCAGCGTTGAAAACAGACTAAACACCGGGGAGCTGTTTTTT
size: NA; J: TRBJ2-2; D: TRBD2; V: TRBV4-2; CDR3: CASSRSGAGGELFF; DNA: TGTGCCAGCAGCCGCAGCGGGGCCGGAGGGGAGCTGTTTTTT
size: NA; J: TRBJ2-2; D: NA; V: TRBV7-8; CDR3: CASSPQAGGTTGELFF; DNA: TGTGCCAGCAGCCCACAGGCAGGGGGGACGACCGGGGAGCTGTTTTTT
size: NA; J: TRBJ1-2; D: NA; V: TRBV7-2; CDR3: CASSLAGGEMINYGYTF; DNA: TGTGCCAGCAGCTTAGCTGGAGGGGAGATGATTAACTATGGCTACACCTTC
size: once; J: TRBJ1-1; D: TRBD1; V: TRBV3-1/TRBV3-2; CDR3: CASSQQRTGLMNTEAFF; DNA: TGTGCCAGCAGCCAACAGAGGACAGGGCTCATGAACACTGAAGCTTTCTTT
size: NA; J: TRBJ1-1; D: NA; V: TRBV10-1; CDR3: CASSDSPGWAFF; DNA: TGCGCCAGCAGTGACTCTCCCGGTTGGGCTTTCTTT
size: NA; J: TRBJ2-5; D: TRBD2; V: TRBV5-4; CDR3: CASSPAGGAGETQYF; DNA: TGTGCCAGCAGCCCAGCCGGGGGGGCCGGGGAGACCCAGTACTTC
size: NA; J: TRBJ1-1; D: NA; V: TRBV5-1; CDR3: CASSLGPGNEAFF; DNA: TGCGCCAGCAGCCTAGGTCCGGGAAATGAAGCTTTCTTT
size: NA; J: TRBJ1-1; D: NA; V: TRBV2; CDR3: CASSEARDTEAFF; DNA: TGTGCCAGCAGTGAAGCGCGGGACACTGAAGCTTTCTTT
size: NA; J: TRBJ1-6; D: TRBD1; V: TRBV19; CDR3: CASSIESRGDSPLHF; DNA: TGTGCCAGTAGTATAGAGAGCAGGGGGGATTCACCCCTCCACTTT
size: NA; J: TRBJ1-1; D: NA; V: TRBV5-1; CDR3: CASSPLEGEAFF; DNA: TGCGCCAGCAGCCCCCTCGAGGGTGAAGCTTTCTTT
size: NA; J: TRBJ2-1; D: NA; V: TRBV25-1; CDR3: CASSEGGYNEQFF; DNA: TGTGCCAGCAGTGAAGGAGGGTACAATGAGCAGTTCTTC
size: NA; J: TRBJ1-1; D: TRBD1; V: TRBV5-5; CDR3: CASSPRIFGQGSKTEAFF; DNA: TGTGCCAGCAGCCCCAGAATTTTTGGACAGGGAAGTAAAACTGAAGCTTTCTTT
size: NA; J: TRBJ2-5; D: NA; V: TRBV12-2; CDR3: CASRLVDILETQYF; DNA: TGTGCAAGTCGCTTAGTAGACATCCTAGAGACCCAGTACTTC
size: NA; J: TRBJ1-5; D: NA; V: TRBV2; CDR3: CASGYDRNQPQHF; DNA: TGTGCCAGCGGCTATGACAGGAATCAGCCCCAGCATTTT
size: NA; J: TRBJ2-4; D: TRBD2; V: TRBV19; CDR3: CASSMGLAGTLLAKNIQYF; DNA: TGTGCCAGTAGTATGGGGCTAGCGGGGACCCTACTAGCCAAAAACATTCAGTACTTC
size: NA; J: TRBJ1-6; D: NA; V: TRBV5-1; CDR3: CASSLGGAGTSPLHF; DNA: TGCGCCAGCAGCTTGGGGGGAGCAGGCACATCACCCCTCCACTTT
size: NA; J: TRBJ2-1; D: NA; V: TRBV7-8; CDR3: CASSLIRGRSYNEQFF; DNA: TGTGCCAGCAGCTTAATCAGGGGCCGCTCCTACAATGAGCAGTTCTTC
size: NA; J: TRBJ2-3; D: NA; V: TRBV19; CDR3: CASSIGGDRNTDTQYF; DNA: TGTGCCAGTAGTATAGGGGGGGATCGAAACACAGATACGCAGTATTTT